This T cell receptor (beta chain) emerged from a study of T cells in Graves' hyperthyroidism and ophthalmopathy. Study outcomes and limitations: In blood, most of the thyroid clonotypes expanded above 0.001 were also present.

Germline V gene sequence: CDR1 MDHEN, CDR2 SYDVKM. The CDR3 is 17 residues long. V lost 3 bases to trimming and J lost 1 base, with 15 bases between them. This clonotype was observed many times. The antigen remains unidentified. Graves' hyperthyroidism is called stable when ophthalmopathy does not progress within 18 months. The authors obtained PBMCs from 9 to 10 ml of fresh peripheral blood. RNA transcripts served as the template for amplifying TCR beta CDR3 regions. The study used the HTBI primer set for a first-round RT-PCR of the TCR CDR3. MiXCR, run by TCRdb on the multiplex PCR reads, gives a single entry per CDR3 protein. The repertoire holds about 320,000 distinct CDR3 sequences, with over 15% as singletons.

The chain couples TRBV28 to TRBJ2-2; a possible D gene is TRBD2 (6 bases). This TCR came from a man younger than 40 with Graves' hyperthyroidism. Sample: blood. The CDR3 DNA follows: TGTGCCAGCAGTTTCCCCCGTAGCGGAGTGAACACCGGGGAGCTGTTTTTT. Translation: CASSFPRSGVNTGELFF.